The TCR beta chain under discussion was sequenced for a study of blood T cell repertoires in COVID-19. The overall study: PBMCs, B-cell-depleted T cells, or T cells provided the cDNA or gDNA that made up the material.

Germline-derived CDR1 and CDR2 are SGHVS and FQNEAQ. The CDR3 has 13 amino acids. V was cut by 2 bases and J by 3 bases, with 8 bases left in between. The repertoire was sequenced with immunoSEQ multiplex PCR; TCRdb's copy has only in-frame clones and lacks some. The sample includes roughly 250,000 clones, approximately 91% of them seen just once. The V call is TRBV7-8, the J call TRBJ2-7; D remains unclear. Sequencing was done on a sample of peripheral blood. The sequence derives from a woman aged 40-49 years who had recovered from COVID-19. The CDR3 DNA follows: TGTGCCAGCAGCTTATCGAACGGCTACGAGCAGTACTTC. Translation: CASSLSNGYEQYF.